These 9 T cell receptor beta chains share one sample of origin, sequenced in a study of T-cell memory formation after mild COVID-19. TCRdb reprocessed the 5' RACE reads with MiXCR, giving one entry per CDR3 protein. Of about 190,000 distinct CDR3 sequences in the sample, about 17% were seen once. The sequenced material came from PBMCs or a T cell subset sorted from them (not recorded which). The receptors originated from an adult woman who had mild COVID-19 (a few samples of this study predate the infection). Cell type and time point are not known.

The chain uses TRBV5-1 and TRBJ1-6; TRBD1 might be the D (6 bases). The CDR3 extends over 15 amino acids. V dropped 0 bases and J dropped 7 bases, with 11 bases sitting between them. From germline, CDR1 is SGHRS and CDR2 YFSETQ. In DNA form, the CDR3 reads TGCGCCAGCAGCTTGGACGGACAGAAGAATTCACCCCTCCACTTT. Translation: CASSLDGQKNSPLHF.

V and J are TRBV25-1 and TRBJ1-5; 7 nucleotides align to TRBD1. With V trimmed by 6 bases and J by 7 bases, 6 bases remained unmatched. This CDR3 spans 13 amino acids. Germline CDR1 reads MGHDK; CDR2 reads SYGVNS. The CDR3 loop is CASREGAGQPQHF. As DNA, the CDR3 is TGTGCCAGCAGGGAGGGGGCCGGGCAGCCCCAGCATTTT.

The sample holds a few counts of this clonotype. V gene TRBV24-1 combines with J gene TRBJ2-3; the match to TRBD2 covers 10 bases. The CDR3 has 16 amino acids. The germline V gene has CDR1 KGHDR and CDR2 SFDVKD. The V and J ends lost 3 bases and 7 bases, in that order; junction bases with no gene match: 9. The CDR3 spells CATSDPSGGERHTQYF. CDR3 nucleotide sequence: TGTGCCACCAGTGATCCTAGCGGGGGAGAGAGGCATACGCAGTATTTT.

This clonotype turned up a few times. As DNA, the CDR3 is TGTGCCAGCAGTTTAGGCGGGACAGGGGCGTACGAGCAGTACTTC. It encodes CASSLGGTGAYEQYF. The V call is TRBV12-3 or TRBV12-4, the J call TRBJ2-7; 10 bases line up with TRBD1. Trimming took 1 base from V and 4 from J; bases not matched to a gene: 4. The CDR3 runs to 15 residues.

CDR3: CASSLRRLAWDTQYF. As DNA, the CDR3 is TGTGCCAGCAGCTTGAGGCGACTAGCATGGGATACGCAGTATTTT. The rearrangement links TRBV5-5 to TRBJ2-3; 7 bases line up with TRBD2. There are 15 residues in the CDR3. CDR1 and CDR2 (germline): SGHKS, YYEKEE (reference sequence). The J segment lost 6 bases and the V segment lost 1 base, leaving 8 bases of the junction unmatched.

There are a few counts of this clonotype. The V and J genes are TRBV24-1 and TRBJ2-3; D assignment may be TRBD1 or TRBD2 (5 bases each). The CDR3 runs to 14 residues. Per germline, CDR1 KGHDR and CDR2 SFDVKD. With 3 bases removed from V and 1 base from J, the gap between germline ends came to 7 bases. This chain's CDR3 is CATSDTGRTDTQYF. CDR3 DNA sequence: TGTGCCACCAGTGATACGGGGCGCACAGATACGCAGTATTTT.

The rearrangement joins TRBV20-1 to TRBJ2-5, with TRBD2 as a possible D gene (5 bases). Germline lookup yields CDR1 DFQATT and CDR2 SNEGSKA (reference sequence). Trimming pared 1 base from V and 5 bases from J, leaving 23 bases between. The CDR3 totals 17 residues. Written as DNA, the CDR3 is TGCAGTGCTAGAGGGGCGGGTTCGGAGCGCGTAGTGGAGACCCAGTACTTC. This encodes CSARGAGSERVVETQYF.

V gene TRBV6-1 combines with J gene TRBJ2-7; possibly TRBD1 for D (6 bases). The CDR3 is 15 residues long. The germline V and J ends were trimmed by 0 bases and 10 bases, with 19 bases remaining between them. In germline, CDR1 is MNHNS, CDR2 SASEGT. In DNA, the CDR3 is TGTGCCAGCAGTGAAGCGCTTCTGGTTACAGGGAGACAGTACTTC. It translates to CASSEALLVTGRQYF.

The chain employs TRBV29-1 and TRBJ1-1; 7 bases are a match to TRBD1. Trimming removed 7 bases from V and 3 bases from J; junction bases left unmatched: 8. The CDR3 runs 13 residues. Germline values: CDR1 SQVTM, CDR2 ANQGSEA. CDR3 nucleotide sequence: TGCAGCGCCCACAGGGGTTACGACACTGAAGCTTTCTTT. This sequence encodes CSAHRGYDTEAFF.